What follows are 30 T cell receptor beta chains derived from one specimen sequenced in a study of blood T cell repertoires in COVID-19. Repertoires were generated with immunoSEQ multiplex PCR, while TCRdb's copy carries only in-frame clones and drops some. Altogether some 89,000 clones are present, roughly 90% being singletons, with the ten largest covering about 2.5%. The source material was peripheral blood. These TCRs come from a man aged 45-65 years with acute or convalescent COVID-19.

CDR3 DNA: TGTGCCAGCAGCCGGGGGGCCACTGAAGCTTTCTTT. It codes for CASSRGATEAFF. V is TRBV6-5 and J is TRBJ1-1; TRBD1 is a possible D gene (6 bases). Germline V gene data show CDR1 as MNHEY and CDR2 as SVGAGI. Between the trimmed V and J ends, which lost 6 bases and 4 bases, there was a span of 9 bases. The length of the CDR3 is 12 residues.

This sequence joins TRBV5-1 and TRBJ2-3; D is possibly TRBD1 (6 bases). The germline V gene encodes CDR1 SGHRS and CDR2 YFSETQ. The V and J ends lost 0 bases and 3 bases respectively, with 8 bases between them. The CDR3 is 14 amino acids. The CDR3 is CASSLGGQTDTQYF. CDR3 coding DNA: TGCGCCAGCAGCTTGGGGGGGCAGACAGATACGCAGTATTTT.

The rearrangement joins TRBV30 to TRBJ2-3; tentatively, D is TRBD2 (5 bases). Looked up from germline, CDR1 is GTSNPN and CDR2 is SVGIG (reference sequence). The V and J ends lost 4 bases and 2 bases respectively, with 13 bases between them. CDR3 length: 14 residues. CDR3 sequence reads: CAWKTGMNTDTQYF. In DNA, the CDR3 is TGTGCCTGGAAAACGGGGATGAACACAGATACGCAGTATTTT.

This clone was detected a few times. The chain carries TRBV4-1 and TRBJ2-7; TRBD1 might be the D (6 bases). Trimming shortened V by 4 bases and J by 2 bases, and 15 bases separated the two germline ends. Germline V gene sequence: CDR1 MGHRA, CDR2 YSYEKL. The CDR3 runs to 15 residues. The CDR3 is CASSLRDTGPYEQYV. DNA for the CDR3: TGCGCCAGCAGCCTCCGGGACACCGGACCCTACGAGCAGTACGTC.

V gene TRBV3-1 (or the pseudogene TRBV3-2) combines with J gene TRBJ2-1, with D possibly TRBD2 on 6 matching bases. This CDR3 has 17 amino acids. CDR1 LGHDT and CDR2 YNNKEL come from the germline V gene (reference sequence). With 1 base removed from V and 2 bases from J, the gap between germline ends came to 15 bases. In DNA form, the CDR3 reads TGTGCCAGCAGCCAAGGGACGGGAGAGGGGCCCTACAATGAGCAGTTCTTC. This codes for CASSQGTGEGPYNEQFF.

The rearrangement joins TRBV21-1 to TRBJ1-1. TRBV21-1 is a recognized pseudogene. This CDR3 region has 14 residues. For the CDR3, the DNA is TGTGCCAGCAATCGGAGGGCCTCGGGAACTGAAGCTTTCTTT. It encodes CASNRRASGTEAFF.

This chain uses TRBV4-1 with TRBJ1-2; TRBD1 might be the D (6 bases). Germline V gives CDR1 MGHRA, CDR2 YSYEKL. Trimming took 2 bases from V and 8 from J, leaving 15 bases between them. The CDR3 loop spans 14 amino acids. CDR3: CASSQPGGLGGYTF. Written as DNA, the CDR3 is TGCGCCAGCAGCCAACCGGGGGGCCTTGGAGGCTACACCTTC.

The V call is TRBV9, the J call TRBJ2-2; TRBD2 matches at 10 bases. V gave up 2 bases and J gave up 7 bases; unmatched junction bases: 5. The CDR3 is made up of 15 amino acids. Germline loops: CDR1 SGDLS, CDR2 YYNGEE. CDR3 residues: CASSVFSGGSGELFF. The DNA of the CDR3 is TGTGCCAGCAGCGTTTTTAGCGGGGGGAGCGGGGAGCTGTTTTTT. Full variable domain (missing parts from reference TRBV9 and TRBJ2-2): DSGVTQTPKHLITATGQRVTLRCSPRSGDLSVYWYQQSLDQGLQFLIQYYNGEERAKGNILERFSAQQFPDLHSELNLSSLELGDSALYFCASSVFSGGSGELFFGEGSRLTVL.

CDR3 nucleotides: TGTGCCAGCAGCATACAGGTAAACACTGAAGCTTTCTTT. It translates to CASSIQVNTEAFF. The chain links TRBV3-1 (or the pseudogene TRBV3-2) to TRBJ1-1; perhaps TRBD1 as D (5 bases). V lost 5 bases and J 2 bases, leaving 9 bases between the germline ends. Germline CDR1 and CDR2: LGHDT and YNNKEL (reference sequence). This CDR3 has 13 amino acids.

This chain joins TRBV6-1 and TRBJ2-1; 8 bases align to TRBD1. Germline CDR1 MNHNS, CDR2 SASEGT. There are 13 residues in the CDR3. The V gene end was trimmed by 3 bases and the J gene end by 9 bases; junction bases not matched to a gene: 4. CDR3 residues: CASSDRGQGEQFF. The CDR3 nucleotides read TGTGCCAGCAGTGACAGGGGGCAAGGTGAGCAGTTCTTC.

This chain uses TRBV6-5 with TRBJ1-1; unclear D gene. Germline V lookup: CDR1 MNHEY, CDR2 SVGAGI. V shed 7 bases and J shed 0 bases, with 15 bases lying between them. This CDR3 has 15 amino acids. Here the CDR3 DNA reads TGTGCCAGCAAACCCCCCCGGAGGCTGAACACTGAAGCTTTCTTT. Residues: CASKPPRRLNTEAFF.

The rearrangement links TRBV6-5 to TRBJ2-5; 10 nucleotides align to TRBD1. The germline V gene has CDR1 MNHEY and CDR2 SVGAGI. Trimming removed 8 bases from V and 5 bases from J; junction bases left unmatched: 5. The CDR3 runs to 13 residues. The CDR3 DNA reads TGTGCCAGCCGAGACAGGGGGCACGAGACCCAGTACTTC. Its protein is CASRDRGHETQYF.

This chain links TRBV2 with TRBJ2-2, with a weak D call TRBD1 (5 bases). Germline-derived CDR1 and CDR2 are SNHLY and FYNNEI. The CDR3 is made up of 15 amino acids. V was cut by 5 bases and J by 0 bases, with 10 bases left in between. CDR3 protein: CASSPRAPNTGELFF. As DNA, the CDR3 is TGTGCCAGCAGTCCCAGGGCCCCGAACACCGGGGAGCTGTTTTTT.

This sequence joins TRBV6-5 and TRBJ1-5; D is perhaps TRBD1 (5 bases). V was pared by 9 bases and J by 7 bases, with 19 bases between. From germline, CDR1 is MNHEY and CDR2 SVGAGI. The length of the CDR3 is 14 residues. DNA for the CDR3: TGTGCCAGTAGGAGGGCAGGGATGGCGCAGCCCCAGCATTTT. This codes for CASRRAGMAQPQHF.

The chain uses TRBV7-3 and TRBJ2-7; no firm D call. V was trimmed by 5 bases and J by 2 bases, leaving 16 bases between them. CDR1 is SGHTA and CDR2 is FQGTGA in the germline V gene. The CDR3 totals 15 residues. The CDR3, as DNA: TGTGCCAGCAGCCCAAGCGACGGCCCAACCTACGAGCAGTACGTC. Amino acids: CASSPSDGPTYEQYV.

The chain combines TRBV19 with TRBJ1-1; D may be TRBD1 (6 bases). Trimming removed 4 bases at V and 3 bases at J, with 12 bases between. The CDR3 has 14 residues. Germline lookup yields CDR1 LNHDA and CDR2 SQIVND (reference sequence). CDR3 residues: CASSNPGEYTEAFF. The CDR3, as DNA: TGTGCCAGTAGTAACCCAGGGGAATACACTGAAGCTTTCTTT.

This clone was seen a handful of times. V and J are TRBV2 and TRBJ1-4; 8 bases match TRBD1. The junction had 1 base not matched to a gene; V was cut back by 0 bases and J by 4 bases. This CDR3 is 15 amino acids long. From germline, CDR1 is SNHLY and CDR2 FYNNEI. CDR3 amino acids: CASSEADRGNEKLFF. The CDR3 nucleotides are TGTGCCAGCAGTGAAGCAGACAGGGGTAATGAAAAACTGTTTTTT.

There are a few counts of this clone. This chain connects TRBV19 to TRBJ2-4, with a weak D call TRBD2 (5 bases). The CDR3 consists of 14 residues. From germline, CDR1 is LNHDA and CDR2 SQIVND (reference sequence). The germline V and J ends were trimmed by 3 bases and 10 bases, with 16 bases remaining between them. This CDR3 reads CASSMAARGGIQYF. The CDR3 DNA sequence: TGTGCCAGTAGTATGGCGGCACGGGGTGGGATTCAGTACTTC.

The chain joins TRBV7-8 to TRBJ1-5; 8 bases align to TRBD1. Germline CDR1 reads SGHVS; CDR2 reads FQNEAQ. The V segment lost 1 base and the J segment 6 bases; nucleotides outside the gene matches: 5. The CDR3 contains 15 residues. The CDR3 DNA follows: TGTGCCAGCAGCTTAGACAGGGGGAAAGGTCAGCCCCAGCATTTT. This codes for CASSLDRGKGQPQHF.

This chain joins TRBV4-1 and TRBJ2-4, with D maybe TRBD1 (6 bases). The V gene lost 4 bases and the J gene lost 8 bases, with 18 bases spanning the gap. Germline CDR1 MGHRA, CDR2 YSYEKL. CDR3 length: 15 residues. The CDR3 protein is CASSPVPTGWDIQYF. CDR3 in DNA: TGCGCCAGCAGCCCGGTCCCGACAGGCTGGGACATTCAGTACTTC.

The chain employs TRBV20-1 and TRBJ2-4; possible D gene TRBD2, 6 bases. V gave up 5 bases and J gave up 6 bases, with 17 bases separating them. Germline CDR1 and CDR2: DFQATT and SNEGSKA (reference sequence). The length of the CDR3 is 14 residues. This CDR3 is CSARVEGLSNIQYF. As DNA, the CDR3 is TGCAGTGCTCGTGTGGAGGGACTCTCAAACATTCAGTACTTC.

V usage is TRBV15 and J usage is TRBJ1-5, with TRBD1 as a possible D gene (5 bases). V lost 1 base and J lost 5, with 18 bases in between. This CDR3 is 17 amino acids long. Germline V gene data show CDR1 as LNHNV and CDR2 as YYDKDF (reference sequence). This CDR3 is CATSRGTKGMVDQPQHF. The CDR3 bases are TGTGCCACCAGCAGAGGAACCAAGGGGATGGTAGATCAGCCCCAGCATTTT.

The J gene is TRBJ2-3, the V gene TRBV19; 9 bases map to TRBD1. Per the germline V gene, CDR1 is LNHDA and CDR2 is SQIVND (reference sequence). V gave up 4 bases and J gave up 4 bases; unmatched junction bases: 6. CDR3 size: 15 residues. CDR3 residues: CASSTDRGGADTQYF. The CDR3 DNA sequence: TGTGCCAGTAGTACGGACAGGGGTGGCGCAGATACGCAGTATTTT.

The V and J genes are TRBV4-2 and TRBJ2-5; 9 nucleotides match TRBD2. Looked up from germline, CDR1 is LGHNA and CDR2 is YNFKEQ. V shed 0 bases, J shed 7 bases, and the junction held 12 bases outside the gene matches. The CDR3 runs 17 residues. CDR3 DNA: TGTGCCAGCAGCCAAGACCCCGGCGGGGGGGCCAGGGGGACCCAGTACTTC. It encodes CASSQDPGGGARGTQYF.

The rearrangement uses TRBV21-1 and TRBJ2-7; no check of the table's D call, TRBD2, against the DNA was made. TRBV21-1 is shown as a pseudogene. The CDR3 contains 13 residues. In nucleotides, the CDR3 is TGTGCCCTCATTTGGGGGGACTCCTACGAGCAGTACTTC. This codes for CALIWGDSYEQYF.

The CDR3 sequence is CASRGAGNRPEQFF. CDR3 DNA sequence: TGTGCCAGCAGGGGGGCCGGTAACCGACCCGAGCAGTTCTTC. The rearrangement joins TRBV28 to TRBJ2-1, with D maybe TRBD1 (6 bases). The germline V and J ends were trimmed by 6 bases and 10 bases, with 19 bases remaining between them. The germline V gene has CDR1 MDHEN and CDR2 SYDVKM. This CDR3 is 14 amino acids long. The full variable domain, in which reference TRBV28 and TRBJ2-1 provide the parts outside the CDR3, is DVKVTQSSRYLVKRTGEKVFLECVQDMDHENMFWYRQDPGLGLRLIYFSYDVKMKEKGDIPEGYSVSREKKERFSLILESASTNQTSMYLCASRGAGNRPEQFFGPGTRLTVL.

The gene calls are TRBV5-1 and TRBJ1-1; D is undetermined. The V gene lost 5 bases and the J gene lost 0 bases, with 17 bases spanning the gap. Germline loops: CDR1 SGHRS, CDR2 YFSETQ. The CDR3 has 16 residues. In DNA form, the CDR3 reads TGCGCCAGCAGTGCCTTACGTCATACTTTGAACACTGAAGCTTTCTTT. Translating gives CASSALRHTLNTEAFF.

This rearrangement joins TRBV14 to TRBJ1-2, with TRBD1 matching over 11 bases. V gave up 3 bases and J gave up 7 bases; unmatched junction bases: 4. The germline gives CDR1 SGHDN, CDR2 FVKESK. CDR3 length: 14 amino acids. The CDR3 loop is CASSHRTGGVGYTF. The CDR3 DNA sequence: TGTGCCAGCAGCCACCGGACAGGGGGCGTTGGCTACACCTTC.

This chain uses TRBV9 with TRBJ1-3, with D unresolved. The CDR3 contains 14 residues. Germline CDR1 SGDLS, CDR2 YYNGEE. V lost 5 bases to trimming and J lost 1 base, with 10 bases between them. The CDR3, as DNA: TGTGCCAGCAGTAACAGAACATCTGGAAACACCATATATTTT. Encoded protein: CASSNRTSGNTIYF.

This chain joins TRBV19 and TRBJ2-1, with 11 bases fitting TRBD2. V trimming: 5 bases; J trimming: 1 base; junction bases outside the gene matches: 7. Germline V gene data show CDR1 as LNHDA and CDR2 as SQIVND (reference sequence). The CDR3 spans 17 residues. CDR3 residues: CASSPSGLAVSYNEQFF. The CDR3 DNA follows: TGTGCCAGTAGTCCCTCGGGACTAGCGGTTTCCTACAATGAGCAGTTCTTC.